This T cell receptor (beta chain) was identified during a study of technical replicates of blood from a few donors. Libraries were prepared by immunoSEQ multiplex PCR; TCRdb keeps only in-frame clonotypes and omits some of them. The data show fewer than 85,000 clones, 90% to 95% seen once. The length of the CDR3 is 16 residues. With 4 bases clipped from V and 7 bases from J, the junction kept 17 bases outside the gene matches. CDR1 and CDR2 from the germline V gene are SGHRS and YFSETQ. Sequencing was done on a sample of T cells isolated from PBMCs. The origin of this receptor is a human donor in good health. The gene calls are TRBV5-1 and TRBJ2-7; 7 bases line up with TRBD1. In DNA form, the CDR3 reads TGCGCCAGCAGCCCCCTCGAGGGGGCAATTGGAAGGGAGCAGTACTTC. Residues: CASSPLEGAIGREQYF.